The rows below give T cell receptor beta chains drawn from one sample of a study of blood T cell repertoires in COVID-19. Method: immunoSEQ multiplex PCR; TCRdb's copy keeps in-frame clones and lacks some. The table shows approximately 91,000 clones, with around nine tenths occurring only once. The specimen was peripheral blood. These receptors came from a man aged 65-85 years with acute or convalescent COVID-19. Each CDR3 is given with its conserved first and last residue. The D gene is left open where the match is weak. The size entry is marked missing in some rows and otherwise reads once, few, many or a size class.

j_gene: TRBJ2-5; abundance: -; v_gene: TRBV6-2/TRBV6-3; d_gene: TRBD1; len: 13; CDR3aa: CASSYSDRETQYF; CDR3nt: TGTGCCAGCAGTTACTCGGACAGGGAGACCCAGTACTTC
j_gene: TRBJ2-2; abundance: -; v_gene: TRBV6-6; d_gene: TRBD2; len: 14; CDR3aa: CAGRGVENTGELFF; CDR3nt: TGTGCCGGCCGGGGGGTTGAGAACACCGGGGAGCTGTTTTTT
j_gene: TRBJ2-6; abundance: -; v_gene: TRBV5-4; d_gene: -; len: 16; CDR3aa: CASSARGGGGANVLTF; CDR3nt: TGTGCCAGCAGCGCAAGAGGGGGTGGTGGGGCCAACGTCCTGACTTTC
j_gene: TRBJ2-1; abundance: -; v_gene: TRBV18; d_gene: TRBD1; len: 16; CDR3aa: CASSPRQGNSYNEQFF; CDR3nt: TGTGCCAGCTCACCTCGACAGGGGAATTCCTACAATGAGCAGTTCTTC
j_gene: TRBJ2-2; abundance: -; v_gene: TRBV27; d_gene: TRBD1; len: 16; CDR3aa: CASSSRQGSNTGELFF; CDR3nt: TGTGCCAGCAGTTCCAGACAGGGTTCGAACACCGGGGAGCTGTTTTTT
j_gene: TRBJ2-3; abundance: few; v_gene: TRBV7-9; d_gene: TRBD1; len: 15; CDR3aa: CASSLRQGNTDTQYF; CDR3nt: TGTGCCAGCAGCTTAAGACAGGGAAACACAGATACGCAGTATTTT
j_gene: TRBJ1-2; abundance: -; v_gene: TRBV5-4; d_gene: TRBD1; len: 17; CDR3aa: CASNFGTGQGEVYGYTF; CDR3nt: TGTGCCAGCAACTTTGGGACGGGACAGGGGGAGGTCTATGGCTACACCTTC
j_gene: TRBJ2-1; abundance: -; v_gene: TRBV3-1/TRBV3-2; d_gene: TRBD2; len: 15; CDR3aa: CASSQRDYSYNEQFF; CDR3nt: TGTGCCAGCAGCCAAAGGGACTACTCCTACAATGAGCAGTTCTTC
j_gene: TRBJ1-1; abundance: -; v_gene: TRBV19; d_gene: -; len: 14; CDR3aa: CASSMGQVDTEAFF; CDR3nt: TGTGCCAGTAGTATGGGACAAGTGGACACTGAAGCTTTCTTT
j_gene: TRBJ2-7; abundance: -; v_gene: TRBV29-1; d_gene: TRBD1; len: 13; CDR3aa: CSVEGQGAHEQYF; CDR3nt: TGCAGCGTTGAAGGACAGGGGGCCCACGAGCAGTACTTC
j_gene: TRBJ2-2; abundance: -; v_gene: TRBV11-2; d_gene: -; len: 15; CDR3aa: CASSLRSAVIRELFF; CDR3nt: TGTGCCAGCAGCTTAAGGTCAGCGGTTATCCGGGAGCTGTTTTTT
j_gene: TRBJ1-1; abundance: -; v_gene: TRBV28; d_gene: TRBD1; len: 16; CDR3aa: CASSFGQGLLNTEAFF; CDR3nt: TGTGCCAGCAGTTTCGGACAGGGACTATTGAACACTGAAGCTTTCTTT
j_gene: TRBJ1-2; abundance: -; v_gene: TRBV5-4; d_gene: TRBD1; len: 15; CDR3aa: CASSRSRGINYGYTF; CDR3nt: TGTGCCAGCAGCAGAAGCAGGGGGATAAACTATGGCTACACCTTC
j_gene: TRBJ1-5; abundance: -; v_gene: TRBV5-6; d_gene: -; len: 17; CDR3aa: CASSLTRQIHSNQPQHF; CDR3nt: TGTGCCAGCAGCTTAACCCGACAGATCCATAGCAATCAGCCCCAGCATTTT
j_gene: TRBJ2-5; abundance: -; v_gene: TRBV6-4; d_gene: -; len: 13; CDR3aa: CASNGGLQETQYF; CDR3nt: TGTGCCAGCAACGGGGGGCTCCAAGAGACCCAGTACTTC
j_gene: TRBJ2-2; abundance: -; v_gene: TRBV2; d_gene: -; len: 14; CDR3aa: CASKAGGYTGELFF; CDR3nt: TGTGCCAGCAAGGCAGGGGGGTACACCGGGGAGCTGTTTTTT
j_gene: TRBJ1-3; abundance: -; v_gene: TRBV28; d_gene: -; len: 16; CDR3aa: CASSYLGEGRGNTIYF; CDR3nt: TGTGCCAGCAGTTATCTTGGGGAAGGGAGGGGAAACACCATATATTTT